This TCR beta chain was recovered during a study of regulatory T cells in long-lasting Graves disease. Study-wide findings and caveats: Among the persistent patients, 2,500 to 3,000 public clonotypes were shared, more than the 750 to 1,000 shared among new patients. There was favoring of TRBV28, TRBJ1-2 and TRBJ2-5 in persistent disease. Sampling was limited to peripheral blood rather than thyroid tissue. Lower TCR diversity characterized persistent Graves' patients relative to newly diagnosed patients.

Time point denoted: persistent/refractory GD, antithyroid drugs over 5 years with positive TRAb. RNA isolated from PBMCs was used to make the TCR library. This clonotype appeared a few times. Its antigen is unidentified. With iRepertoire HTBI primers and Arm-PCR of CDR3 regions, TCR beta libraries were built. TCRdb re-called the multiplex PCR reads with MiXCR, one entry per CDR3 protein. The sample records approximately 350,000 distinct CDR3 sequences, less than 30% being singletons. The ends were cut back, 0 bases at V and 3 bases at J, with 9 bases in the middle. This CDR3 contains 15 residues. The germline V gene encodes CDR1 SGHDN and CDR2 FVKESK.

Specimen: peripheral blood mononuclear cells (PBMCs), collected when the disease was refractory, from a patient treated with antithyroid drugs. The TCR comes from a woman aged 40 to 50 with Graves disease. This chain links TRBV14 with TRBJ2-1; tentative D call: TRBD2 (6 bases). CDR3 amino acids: CASSQDGGIYNEQFF. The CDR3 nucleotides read TGTGCCAGCAGCCAAGATGGGGGGATCTACAATGAGCAGTTCTTC.